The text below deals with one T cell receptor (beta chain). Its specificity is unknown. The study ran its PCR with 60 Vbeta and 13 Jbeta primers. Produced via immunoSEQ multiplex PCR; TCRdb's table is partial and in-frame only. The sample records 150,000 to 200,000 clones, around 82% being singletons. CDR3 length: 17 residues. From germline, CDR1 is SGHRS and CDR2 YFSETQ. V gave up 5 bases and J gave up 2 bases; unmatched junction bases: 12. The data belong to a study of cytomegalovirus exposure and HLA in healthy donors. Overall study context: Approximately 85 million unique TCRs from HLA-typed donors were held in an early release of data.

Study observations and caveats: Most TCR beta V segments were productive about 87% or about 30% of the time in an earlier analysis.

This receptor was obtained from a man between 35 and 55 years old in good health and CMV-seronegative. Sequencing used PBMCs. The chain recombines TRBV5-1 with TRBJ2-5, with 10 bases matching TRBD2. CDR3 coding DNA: TGCGCCAGCAGGCGTCAATCTAGCGGGGGCGGACAAGAGACCCAGTACTTC. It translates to CASRRQSSGGGQETQYF.